This TCR beta chain was documented in a study of T-cell memory formation after mild COVID-19. The CDR3 has 14 amino acids. Trimming took 6 bases from V and 1 from J; bases not matched to a gene: 6. The V gene's germline CDR1 is WSHSY and CDR2 SAAADI. Each CDR3 protein is one row after TCRdb ran MiXCR on the 5' RACE reads. The sample shows approximately 190,000 distinct CDR3 sequences, around 17% of them seen only once. The V call is TRBV10-2, the J call TRBJ2-7; 7 bases align to TRBD2. This TCR came from an adult woman who had mild COVID-19 (a few samples of this study predate the infection). Cell type and time point are not known. Input material: PBMCs or a T cell subset sorted from them (not recorded which). The CDR3 DNA follows: TGCGCCAGCAGGCGCCGGGGGGAGTCCTACGAGCAGTACTTC. This translates into CASRRRGESYEQYF.